The sequence of this T cell receptor beta chain was determined in a study of blood T cell repertoires in COVID-19. Here immunoSEQ multiplex PCR was the method, and the copy in TCRdb shows in-frame clones only, minus some. Found here are tens of thousands of clones, 55% to 80% of them singletons; the top ten hold under 30%. The sequence was obtained from a woman aged 55-70 years in a cohort sampled during active or convalescent COVID-19. The specimen sequenced was peripheral blood.

CDR3 nucleotides: TGTGCCAGCAGCTTAGCTCCCCAGATGAACACTGAAGCTTTCTTT. This codes for CASSLAPQMNTEAFF. The J gene is TRBJ1-1, the V gene TRBV7-6; D remains ambiguous. The CDR3 totals 15 residues. CDR1 is SGHVS and CDR2 is FNYEAQ in the germline V gene. V dropped 0 bases and J dropped 0 bases, with 8 bases sitting between them.